Listed below are T cell receptor beta chains from one sample, sequenced in a study of blood T cell repertoires in COVID-19. Some clones are missing from TCRdb's copy, which holds only in-frame ones; the method was immunoSEQ multiplex PCR. The sample has over 75,000 clones; about 88% are singletons. Specimen: peripheral blood. The receptor set was obtained from a woman over 75 with acute or convalescent COVID-19. The conserved cysteine and the conserved F or W are not part of the CDR3 here.

TRBV2	TRBJ1-5	ASSIADRDNQPQH
TRBV2	TRBJ1-5	ASRGTGANQPQH
TRBV18	TRBJ2-5	ASSPLDKWETQY
TRBV30	TRBJ2-4	AWSGQVKNIQY
TRBV2	TRBJ2-5	ASSREVQETQY
TRBV27	TRBJ2-1	ASSRPTSGWPYNEQF
TRBV5-1	TRBJ2-2	ASSSESYTGELF
TRBV3-1/TRBV3-2	TRBJ2-1	ASSQRLVNEQF
TRBV3-1/TRBV3-2	TRBJ1-6	ASSTRPGHVHFPYNSPLH
TRBV24-1	TRBJ2-7	ATSDTSTGGSNEQY
TRBV2	TRBJ1-2	ASEGSTRNYGYT
TRBV18	TRBJ1-4	ASSPRATNEKLF
TRBV11-2	TRBJ1-4	ASSLALATNEKLF
TRBV19	TRBJ2-7	ASSTNLASYEQY
TRBV6-2/TRBV6-3	TRBJ1-1	ASSYPDYTEAF
TRBV13	TRBJ1-1	ASSPDRLNTEAF
TRBV18	TRBJ2-1	ASSPQKMTGGSDEQF
TRBV9	TRBJ2-2	ASSVFSDNGELF
TRBV5-1	TRBJ2-1	ASRREGAEQF
TRBV6-6	TRBJ1-6	ASSSETGTGVESYNSPLH
TRBV11-2	TRBJ1-2	ASSQTTANYGYT
TRBV7-8	TRBJ2-3	ASSLKLAGVPDTQY
TRBV28	TRBJ1-5	ASSLEGSNQPQH
TRBV19	TRBJ1-2	ASSIDLGENYGYT
TRBV12-3/TRBV12-4	TRBJ1-1	ASRGLSGTEAF
TRBV11-2	TRBJ2-3	ASSSLRGDLGDTQY
TRBV2	TRBJ1-6	ASSGTNNSPLH
TRBV28	TRBJ2-2	ASSPWTGGFTGELF
TRBV6-5	TRBJ2-3	ASSYSHNTDTQY
TRBV9	TRBJ1-2	ASSVGTQSYGYT
TRBV7-3	TRBJ1-2	ASSVIYGYT
TRBV19	TRBJ1-6	ASSISGRSRNSPLH
TRBV18	TRBJ1-2	ASSPGPDGYT
TRBV19	TRBJ1-6	ASSIRTGDYSPLH
TRBV28	TRBJ2-3	ASSVPGLAGGVVH
TRBV7-2	TRBJ1-3	ASSLYTAGLSGNTIY
TRBV4-2	TRBJ2-1	ASSQEISGDLKQF
TRBV6-4	TRBJ1-6	ASSDTTGGYSPLH
TRBV7-8	TRBJ1-4	ASSLVSNGGEKLF
TRBV6-2/TRBV6-3	TRBJ2-2	ASSSLAGNTGELF
TRBV20-1	TRBJ2-1	SASQQYNEQF
TRBV4-1	TRBJ2-1	ASSQGWNRARLAGDGGNEQF
TRBV6-2/TRBV6-3	TRBJ2-2	ASSFLAGGLFTGELF
TRBV9	TRBJ2-1	ASSPPSYNEQF
TRBV30	TRBJ2-7	ACLLGPYEQY
TRBV5-1	TRBJ2-5	ASSSIQGGKETQY
TRBV27	TRBJ1-5	ASRDRRSQPQH
TRBV5-1	TRBJ2-5	ASSLQAEETQY
TRBV2	TRBJ2-3	ASGTIAGRDTQY
TRBV21-1	TRBJ1-6	ASSNWLWQNSPLH